This T cell receptor (beta chain) comes out of a study of T cells in Graves' hyperthyroidism and ophthalmopathy. RNA transcripts served as the template for amplifying TCR beta CDR3 regions. Primed by the HTBI set, a first-round RT-PCR was run on the TCR CDR3. MiXCR, applied by TCRdb to the multiplex PCR reads, yields one record per CDR3 protein. The table records approximately 590,000 distinct CDR3 sequences, around 45% of them present only once. The CDR3 contains 15 residues. The germline CDR1 and CDR2 sequences are MNHNS and SASEGT. Trimming removed 6 bases at V and 4 bases at J, with 18 bases between. On this clonotype: A clone one base away is much larger, so this may be a read error.

Clinical symptoms, serum thyroxine, TRAb, thyroid ultrasound and orbital computed tomography informed diagnoses. V usage is TRBV6-1 and J usage is TRBJ2-5; a weak D match, TRBD1 (6 bases). Sequencing was done on a sample of peripheral blood or thyroid tissue (not recorded which). The clonotype comes from a woman between 18 and 30 years old with Graves' hyperthyroidism. The CDR3 is CASSDGPTGIETQYF. For the CDR3, the DNA is TGTGCCAGCAGCGATGGACCAACAGGGATAGAGACCCAGTACTTC.